The clone carrying this T cell receptor (beta chain) appeared a few times. Study processing details: From reference gene primer amplification, estimates of nucleated cell counts were derived. Using immunoSEQ multiplex PCR, the repertoire was profiled, and TCRdb retains in-frame clones only, with some absent. V, J and clone size are those of that table, while D and trimming were read from the DNA. The sample records around 200,000 clones, approximately 80% being singletons. The CDR3 has 15 amino acids. CDR1 and CDR2 (germline): MNHEY, SVGAGI. V lost 6 bases, J lost 5 bases, and 10 bases stayed unmatched. The sample originates from a study of blood T cell repertoires in COVID-19. Study as a whole: Samples of COVID-19 (acute and convalescent) were obtained from the United States, Italy and Spain. Sources were T cells, B-cell-depleted T cells, or PBMCs; the material itself was cDNA or gDNA.

V and J are TRBV6-5 and TRBJ2-3, with 8 bases matching TRBD1. Material for sequencing was peripheral blood. This sequence was found in a human donor in a cohort sampled during active COVID-19. CDR3: CASSSRGRRGDTQYF. In nucleotides, the CDR3 is TGTGCCAGCAGCTCCAGGGGGCGCAGAGGAGATACGCAGTATTTT.